The 6 T cell receptor beta chains given below trace back to one sample, sequenced in a study of shared clonotypes between healthy human individuals. Sequenced by immunoSEQ multiplex PCR; TCRdb stores in-frame clones only, minus some. The profile shows about 1.1 million clones, approximately 80% of them singletons. The sample taken for sequencing was memory CD4+ T cells from PBMCs. As for subset: CD45RA-negative fraction. The source is a young man in good health. Some clones in this sample may be carry-over from other donors' samples.

V usage is TRBV28 and J usage is TRBJ2-5, with D perhaps TRBD1 or TRBD2 (5 bases each). V was cut by 6 bases and J by 1 base, with 15 bases left in between. CDR3 size: 15 residues. Germline CDR1 MDHEN, CDR2 SYDVKM. The DNA of the CDR3 is TGTGCCAGCAGCCACGCCTTGGGACCCCAAGAGACCCAGTACTTC. This codes for CASSHALGPQETQYF.

A remark on this clone: A much larger clone lies a single base off, so this may be a read error. The chain uses TRBV6-9 and TRBJ1-2; tentatively, D is TRBD1 (5 bases). Germline assignment: CDR1 MNHGY and CDR2 SVAAGI. Trimming left V 3 bases short and J 4 bases short, with 12 bases between. This CDR3 is 14 amino acids long. The CDR3 sequence: CASSYGGQPYGYTF. The CDR3 DNA sequence: TGTGCCAGCAGTTACGGGGGTCAGCCCTATGGCTACACCTTC.

As DNA, the CDR3 is TGTGCCAGCCTGGGGGGGGCTGCCTACGAGCAGTACTTC. It encodes CASLGGAAYEQYF. The chain carries TRBV28 and TRBJ2-7; TRBD2 is a possible D gene (7 bases). The V gene's germline CDR1 is MDHEN and CDR2 SYDVKM. Trimming pared 8 bases from V and 2 bases from J, leaving 13 bases between. The CDR3 extends over 13 amino acids.

The chain recombines TRBV14 with TRBJ1-1; perhaps TRBD1 as D (6 bases). The V gene's germline CDR1 is SGHDN and CDR2 FVKESK. The CDR3 consists of 16 residues. V was cut by 1 base and J by 5 bases, with 17 bases left in between. The CDR3 loop is CASSQAVWGRGTEAFF. The CDR3 nucleotides read TGTGCCAGCAGCCAAGCGGTTTGGGGGCGTGGGACTGAAGCTTTCTTT.

This clone occurred a few times. This chain uses TRBV10-1 with TRBJ2-5; the D gene is possibly TRBD1 (5 bases). The CDR3 is 12 amino acids. Trimming stripped 4 bases from V and 7 bases from J, with 10 bases between. The germline V gene encodes CDR1 WNHNN and CDR2 SYGVQD (reference sequence). This CDR3 reads CASSGTTGTQYF. The CDR3 DNA follows: TGCGCCAGCAGTGGGACAACGGGGACCCAGTACTTC.

This clone was observed a single time. V and J are TRBV7-2 and TRBJ2-5; D ambiguous. CDR3 size: 13 residues. Germline lookup yields CDR1 SGHTA and CDR2 FQGNSA. V was pared by 2 bases and J by 5 bases, with 9 bases between. CDR3 coding DNA: TGTGCCAGCAGCTTAAGGGCTGGGGAGACCCAGTACTTC. It is translated as CASSLRAGETQYF.